This entry lists 8 T cell receptor beta chains sequenced from one sample in a study of blood T cell repertoires in COVID-19. Libraries were prepared by immunoSEQ multiplex PCR; TCRdb keeps only in-frame clonotypes and omits some of them. Of approximately 230,000 clones in the sample, around nine tenths were seen once. Sequencing was carried out using peripheral blood. Every receptor here comes from a woman between 35 and 50 years old who had recovered from COVID-19.

The genes are TRBV6-6 and TRBJ2-7; D perhaps matches TRBD2 (6 bases). Germline CDR1 is MNHNY and CDR2 is SVGAGI (reference sequence). The CDR3 runs to 13 residues. With 7 bases removed from V and 4 bases from J, the gap between germline ends came to 14 bases. CDR3 in DNA: TGTGCCAGCACCACCTCCGCGGGGTACGAGCAGTACTTC. It is translated as CASTTSAGYEQYF.

The chain is built from TRBV19 and TRBJ2-6, with 8 bases identical to TRBD1. Germline CDR1 reads LNHDA; CDR2 reads SQIVND (reference sequence). The V and J ends lost 11 bases and 0 bases, in that order; junction bases with no gene match: 18. CDR3 length equals 19 residues. In DNA form, the CDR3 reads TGTGCCGCCCACTCCCGGGCCGGGACAGGAATCTCTGGGGCCAACGTCCTGACTTTC. Its translation is CAAHSRAGTGISGANVLTF.

This chain uses TRBV4-1 with TRBJ2-3; TRBD2 matches at 9 bases. The germline gives CDR1 MGHRA, CDR2 YSYEKL. Germline trimming cut 4 bases from V and 0 bases from J; bases unmatched to any gene: 17. CDR3 length equals 20 residues. This CDR3 reads CASSRHRGSGGSSSTDTQYF. Here the CDR3 DNA reads TGCGCCAGCAGCCGGCACCGGGGCAGCGGGGGGTCAAGCAGCACAGATACGCAGTATTTT.

V and J are TRBV29-1 and TRBJ1-3; D not resolved. Per germline, CDR1 SQVTM and CDR2 ANQGSEA. The CDR3 is made up of 13 amino acids. The V gene lost 7 bases and the J gene lost 0 bases, with 10 bases spanning the gap. As DNA, the CDR3 is TGCAGCGCCGCGACAAGCTCTGGAAACACCATATATTTT. It encodes CSAATSSGNTIYF.

The CDR3 here is CASSRTSGRASGANVLTF. The CDR3 DNA sequence: TGTGCCAGCAGCCGGACTAGCGGGAGGGCCTCTGGGGCCAACGTCCTGACTTTC. The chain couples TRBV5-4 to TRBJ2-6; 15 bases align to TRBD2. CDR3 length: 18 amino acids. Germline V gene data show CDR1 as SGHNT and CDR2 as YYREEE (reference sequence). V shed 4 bases, J shed 0 bases, and the junction held 2 bases outside the gene matches.

This chain connects TRBV7-3 to TRBJ2-5; 9 nucleotides agree with TRBD1. This CDR3 spans 16 amino acids. CDR1 SGHTA and CDR2 FQGTGA come from the germline V gene. V lost 5 bases and J lost 4; bases outside the gene matches: 11. CDR3 bases: TGTGCCAGCAGCCCGTCCGGGACAGGGCCCTTAGAGACCCAGTACTTC. This translates into CASSPSGTGPLETQYF. The full variable domain, completed using reference TRBV7-3 and TRBJ2-5, is GAGVSQTPSNKVTEKGKYVELRCDPISGHTALYWYRQSLGQGPEFLIYFQGTGAADDSGLPNDRFFAVRPEGSVSTLKIQRTERGDSAVYLCASSPSGTGPLETQYFGPGTRLLVL.

This clone was observed a single time. This sequence joins TRBV30 and TRBJ1-3, with D unclear. Germline V lookup: CDR1 GTSNPN, CDR2 SVGIG (reference sequence). The V gene lost 5 bases and the J gene lost 4 bases, with 6 bases spanning the gap. The CDR3 covers 11 residues. The CDR3 spells CAWATGNTIYF. As DNA, the CDR3 is TGTGCCTGGGCGACAGGAAACACCATATATTTT. Full variable domain (missing parts from reference TRBV30 and TRBJ1-3): SQTIHQWPATLVQPVGSPLSLECTVEGTSNPNLYWYRQAAGRGLQLLFYSVGIGQISSEVPQNLSASRPQDRQFILSSKKLLLSDSGFYLCAWATGNTIYFGEGSWLTVV.

V is TRBV5-8 and J is TRBJ2-7; 10 bases line up with TRBD1. Germline CDR1 reads SGHTS; CDR2 reads YDEGEE. The CDR3 length is 15 residues. Germline trimming cut 0 bases from V and 6 bases from J; bases unmatched to any gene: 6. CDR3 DNA: TGTGCCAGCAGCTTGGCGGGACAGGGGCAAGCCGAGCAGTACTTC. It codes for CASSLAGQGQAEQYF.